The rows below give T cell receptor beta chains drawn from one sample of a study of blood T cell repertoires in COVID-19. Produced via immunoSEQ multiplex PCR; TCRdb's table is partial and in-frame only. The sample comprises over 110,000 clones, more than 70% of which are singletons, and roughly 28% rests with the top ten. The specimen sequenced was peripheral blood. The receptors come from a human donor in a cohort sampled during active COVID-19. Each CDR3 is given with its conserved first and last residue. A D gene is named only where the DNA matches it firmly. Size values are once, few and many counts, or a class for expanded clones, and some rows have none.

TRBV6-6,-,-,TRBJ2-7,CASSYSGGGIYEQYF,TGTGCCAGCAGTTACTCTGGAGGAGGAATCTACGAGCAGTACTTC
TRBV2,TRBD1,-,TRBJ1-2,CASSDPRGQINYGYTF,TGTGCCAGCAGTGACCCGCGGGGACAGATTAACTATGGCTACACCTTC
TRBV12-3/TRBV12-4,-,-,TRBJ1-2,CASSQGLHGYTF,TGTGCCAGCAGCCAGGGTTTGCATGGCTACACCTTC
TRBV7-9,-,-,TRBJ2-7,CASSHGEIEQYF,TGTGCCAGCAGCCACGGGGAGATCGAGCAGTACTTC
TRBV2,-,-,TRBJ2-7,CASSQPRATYRGYYEQYF,TGTGCCAGCAGCCAACCCCGGGCAACCTACCGGGGGTACTACGAGCAGTACTTC
TRBV14,TRBD1,-,TRBJ1-6,CASSARPGTGGFGNSPLHF,TGTGCCAGCAGCGCTCGTCCCGGGACAGGGGGCTTTGGTAATTCACCCCTCCACTTT
TRBV5-4,TRBD1,-,TRBJ2-5,CASSFRGQQETQYF,TGTGCCAGCAGCTTTAGGGGACAGCAAGAGACCCAGTACTTC
TRBV5-1,-,-,TRBJ2-6,CASSLDQGSGANVLTF,TGCGCCAGCAGCCTCGATCAGGGCTCTGGGGCCAACGTCCTGACTTTC
TRBV5-3,TRBD1,-,TRBJ2-7,CARSFPDRGSYEQYF,TGTGCCAGAAGCTTCCCGGACAGGGGATCCTACGAGCAGTACTTC
TRBV30,TRBD1,-,TRBJ1-4,CAWSPDRGNNEKLFF,TGTGCCTGGAGTCCGGACAGGGGCAACAATGAAAAACTGTTTTTT
TRBV7-2,-,-,TRBJ2-2,CASSLNLGQREGYTGELFF,TGTGCCAGCAGCTTAAATTTGGGACAAAGAGAAGGGTACACCGGGGAGCTGTTTTTT
TRBV10-3,-,-,TRBJ1-1,CAISVYRENTEAFF,TGTGCCATCAGCGTATACAGAGAGAACACTGAAGCTTTCTTT
TRBV27,-,once,TRBJ2-5,CASSRTDEETQYF,TGTGCCAGCAGCCGGACAGACGAAGAGACCCAGTACTTC
TRBV6-5,TRBD1,-,TRBJ1-3,CASSSGGTGNTIYF,TGTGCCAGCAGTTCAGGGGGCACTGGAAACACCATATATTTT
TRBV30,-,few,TRBJ2-1,CAWSVKGGGLGEQFF,TGTGCCTGGAGTGTTAAGGGGGGGGGCTTAGGTGAGCAGTTCTTC
TRBV6-5,-,-,TRBJ2-6,CASSAFSGANVLTF,TGTGCCAGCAGCGCGTTCTCTGGGGCCAACGTCCTGACTTTC
TRBV18,-,-,TRBJ2-1,CASSPRTGTKYNEQFF,TGTGCCAGCTCACCACGGACCGGGACAAAGTACAATGAGCAGTTCTTC
TRBV11-3,TRBD1,-,TRBJ2-7,CASSRGTGTTYEQYF,TGTGCCAGCAGTCGAGGGACAGGGACCACCTACGAGCAGTACTTC
TRBV9,-,-,TRBJ1-1,CASSVGNRLNTEAFF,TGTGCCAGCAGCGTTGGGAACAGGTTGAACACTGAAGCTTTCTTT
TRBV19,TRBD1,-,TRBJ1-3,CASTPRPGQGTAAGNTIYF,TGTGCCAGTACCCCAAGACCGGGACAGGGAACCGCCGCTGGAAACACCATATATTTT
TRBV28,-,-,TRBJ1-5,CASRLLGRPQHF,TGTGCCAGCAGGCTACTGGGCCGGCCCCAGCATTTT
TRBV6-5,-,-,TRBJ2-5,CASSGVQKETQYF,TGTGCCAGCTCAGGGGTTCAAAAAGAGACCCAGTACTTC
TRBV3-1/TRBV3-2,TRBD1,-,TRBJ2-7,CASSRLTGPYEQYF,TGTGCCAGCAGCCGATTGACAGGGCCCTACGAGCAGTACTTC
TRBV7-9,-,-,TRBJ1-4,CASSSTPGASNEKLFF,TGTGCCAGCAGTTCAACCCCAGGGGCCTCTAATGAAAAACTGTTTTTT
TRBV5-1,-,once,TRBJ1-5,CASSLVGGSGQPQHF,TGCGCCAGCAGCTTGGTTGGAGGTTCGGGACAGCCCCAGCATTTT
TRBV6-1,TRBD1,-,TRBJ1-3,CASSEPGQGAGNTIYF,TGTGCCAGCAGTGAGCCGGGACAGGGGGCTGGAAACACCATATATTTT
TRBV27,-,-,TRBJ2-1,CASSLGGSYNEQFF,TGTGCCAGCAGTTTGGGGGGCTCCTACAATGAGCAGTTCTTC
TRBV28,-,few,TRBJ1-5,CASSSIYSNQPQHF,TGTGCCAGCAGTTCGATCTATAGCAATCAGCCCCAGCATTTT
TRBV7-2,-,-,TRBJ1-5,CASSLASGWQPQHF,TGTGCCAGCAGCTTAGCTTCAGGATGGCAGCCCCAGCATTTT
TRBV5-1,-,-,TRBJ2-3,CASSLVLILVGSHTVDTQYF,TGCGCCAGCAGCTTGGTCCTAATACTAGTGGGGAGCCACACCGTCGATACGCAGTATTTT
TRBV19,-,-,TRBJ1-3,CASSTISGNTIYF,TGTGCCAGTAGTACCATCTCTGGAAACACCATATATTTT
TRBV12-3/TRBV12-4,-,-,TRBJ1-1,CASTTGSGTEAFF,TGTGCCAGCACCACAGGGTCGGGAACTGAAGCTTTCTTT
TRBV12-5,-,-,TRBJ2-2,CASGFPRAGVPGELFF,TGTGCTAGTGGTTTCCCCCGGGCAGGGGTGCCCGGGGAGCTGTTTTTT
TRBV7-2,-,-,TRBJ2-4,CASSQRNSPNIQYF,TGTGCCAGCAGTCAAAGGAACAGCCCTAACATTCAGTACTTC
TRBV6-1,-,-,TRBJ2-3,CASSEFLPDTQYF,TGTGCCAGCAGTGAATTCCTTCCAGATACGCAGTATTTT
TRBV5-8,-,-,TRBJ2-6,CASSFPGLASGANVLTF,TGTGCCAGCAGCTTTCCGGGACTCGCCTCTGGGGCCAACGTCCTGACTTTC
TRBV18,-,-,TRBJ2-5,CASSPPGGPETQYF,TGTGCCAGCTCCCCGCCGGGGGGCCCGGAGACCCAGTACTTC
TRBV12-3/TRBV12-4,-,-,TRBJ1-1,CASTQRASEAFF,TGTGCCAGCACCCAGAGGGCCTCTGAAGCTTTCTTT
TRBV3-1/TRBV3-2,TRBD1,once,TRBJ1-2,CASSRTQGLGYTF,TGTGCCAGCAGCCGGACACAGGGGCTTGGCTACACCTTC
TRBV4-2,-,once,TRBJ1-1,CASSQDLRVSEAFF,TGTGCCAGCAGCCAAGATCTTCGGGTCTCTGAAGCTTTCTTT
TRBV5-4,TRBD2,-,TRBJ2-3,CASSLSSSGSTDTQYF,TGTGCCAGCAGCTTGTCCTCTAGCGGAAGCACAGATACGCAGTATTTT
TRBV27,TRBD1,-,TRBJ1-5,CASSSTGGDLSLGTQHF,TGTGCCAGCAGTTCGACAGGGGGTGATTTGAGCCTGGGGACCCAGCATTTT
TRBV7-9,-,-,TRBJ1-2,CASSATGKGYTF,TGTGCCAGCAGTGCCACAGGGAAGGGCTACACCTTC
TRBV27,TRBD1,-,TRBJ2-7,CATPSLGDSYEQYF,TGTGCCACCCCGTCTCTCGGGGACAGCTACGAGCAGTACTTC
TRBV5-1,TRBD1,-,TRBJ2-1,CASSWPTGVNEQFF,TGCGCCAGCAGCTGGCCCACAGGGGTCAATGAGCAGTTCTTC